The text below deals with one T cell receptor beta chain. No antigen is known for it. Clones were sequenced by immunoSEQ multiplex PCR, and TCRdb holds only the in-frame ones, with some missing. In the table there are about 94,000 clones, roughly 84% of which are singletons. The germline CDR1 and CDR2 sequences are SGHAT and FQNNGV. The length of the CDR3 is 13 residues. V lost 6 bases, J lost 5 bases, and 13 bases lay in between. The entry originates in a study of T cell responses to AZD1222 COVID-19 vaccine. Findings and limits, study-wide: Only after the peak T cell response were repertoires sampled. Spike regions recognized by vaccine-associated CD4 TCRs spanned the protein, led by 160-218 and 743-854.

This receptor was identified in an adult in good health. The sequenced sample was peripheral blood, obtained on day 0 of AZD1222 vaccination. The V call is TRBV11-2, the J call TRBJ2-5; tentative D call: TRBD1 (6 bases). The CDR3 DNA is TGTGCCAGCAGACAACAGGGTAGGGAGACCCAGTACTTC. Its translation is CASRQQGRETQYF. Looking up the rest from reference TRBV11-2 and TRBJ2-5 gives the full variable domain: EAGVAQSPRYKIIEKRQSVAFWCNPISGHATLYWYQQILGQGPKLLIQFQNNGVVDDSQLPKDRFSAERLKGVDSTLKIQPAKLEDSAVYLCASRQQGRETQYFGPGTRLLVL.